This is a list of T cell receptor beta chains from one sample in a study of blood T cell repertoires in COVID-19. Profiling relied on immunoSEQ multiplex PCR, and the TCRdb table lists in-frame clones only, not all of them. The data contain 43,000 or so clones, roughly 87% of them singletons. Input material: peripheral blood. These TCRs come from an older woman with acute or convalescent COVID-19. Each CDR3 is given with its conserved first and last residue. Each record gives: D gene, clone size, V gene, J gene, CDR3 protein, CDR3 DNA. A D gene is named only where the DNA matches it firmly. The size of a clone is reported for some rows only, either as once, few or many, or as a class for expanded clones.

D gene: .
clone size: few
V gene: TRBV15
J gene: TRBJ2-7
CDR3 protein: CATSSNKQGTYEQYF
CDR3 DNA: TGTGCCACCAGCAGTAATAAACAGGGTACCTACGAGCAGTACTTC

D gene: TRBD1
clone size: .
V gene: TRBV4-1
J gene: TRBJ1-5
CDR3 protein: CASSRDRGDQPQHF
CDR3 DNA: TGCGCCAGCAGCCGGGACAGGGGGGATCAGCCCCAGCATTTT

D gene: TRBD1
clone size: .
V gene: TRBV18
J gene: TRBJ2-3
CDR3 protein: CASSLSSGTGGADTQYF
CDR3 DNA: TGTGCCAGCTCACTTTCCTCCGGGACAGGGGGGGCAGATACGCAGTATTTT

D gene: .
clone size: .
V gene: TRBV7-2
J gene: TRBJ2-7
CDR3 protein: CASSLRVTYEQYF
CDR3 DNA: TGTGCCAGCAGCTTACGGGTTACCTACGAGCAGTACTTC

D gene: TRBD1
clone size: .
V gene: TRBV4-1
J gene: TRBJ2-7
CDR3 protein: CASSPPGQGSYEQYF
CDR3 DNA: TGCGCCAGCAGTCCGCCGGGACAGGGGTCTTACGAGCAGTACTTC

D gene: .
clone size: .
V gene: TRBV19
J gene: TRBJ1-3
CDR3 protein: CASSIPELNTIYF
CDR3 DNA: TGTGCCAGTAGTATTCCCGAGTTAAACACCATATATTTT

D gene: .
clone size: .
V gene: TRBV21-1
J gene: TRBJ2-7
CDR3 protein: CASSKNRTTYEQYF
CDR3 DNA: TGTGCCAGCAGTAAAAACAGGACCACCTACGAGCAGTACTTC

D gene: .
clone size: .
V gene: TRBV2
J gene: TRBJ2-1
CDR3 protein: CASSEGRAGSYNEQFF
CDR3 DNA: TGTGCCAGCAGTGAAGGCAGGGCCGGATCCTACAATGAGCAGTTCTTC

D gene: .
clone size: .
V gene: TRBV24-1
J gene: TRBJ1-5
CDR3 protein: CATSPGRVNQPQHF
CDR3 DNA: TGTGCCACCAGTCCCGGTCGGGTTAATCAGCCCCAGCATTTT

D gene: TRBD1
clone size: once
V gene: TRBV7-9
J gene: TRBJ1-1
CDR3 protein: CASSIRDSEAFF
CDR3 DNA: TGTGCCAGCAGCATCCGGGACAGTGAAGCTTTCTTT

D gene: .
clone size: once
V gene: TRBV20-1
J gene: TRBJ2-2
CDR3 protein: CSASYRVSGELFF
CDR3 DNA: TGCAGTGCTAGTTACAGGGTGAGCGGGGAGCTGTTTTTT

D gene: .
clone size: .
V gene: TRBV24-1
J gene: TRBJ2-3
CDR3 protein: CATSDLLGYTQYF
CDR3 DNA: TGTGCCACCAGTGATTTGCTCGGGTATACGCAGTATTTT

D gene: .
clone size: .
V gene: TRBV29-1
J gene: TRBJ1-2
CDR3 protein: CSVRWTGPGDGYTF
CDR3 DNA: TGCAGCGTTCGGTGGACCGGGCCGGGGGATGGCTACACCTTC

D gene: .
clone size: .
V gene: TRBV5-4
J gene: TRBJ2-6
CDR3 protein: CASSFILAGANVLTF
CDR3 DNA: TGTGCCAGCAGCTTCATACTTGCTGGGGCCAACGTCCTGACTTTC

D gene: .
clone size: .
V gene: TRBV11-2
J gene: TRBJ1-1
CDR3 protein: CASSLGGQAEAFF
CDR3 DNA: TGTGCCAGCAGCTTAGGGGGACAAGCTGAAGCTTTCTTT

D gene: TRBD1
clone size: few
V gene: TRBV6-4
J gene: TRBJ1-2
CDR3 protein: CASSNEETGVRGYTF
CDR3 DNA: TGTGCCAGCAGTAATGAGGAGACAGGGGTGCGGGGCTACACCTTC

D gene: TRBD1
clone size: few
V gene: TRBV6-2/TRBV6-3
J gene: TRBJ2-2
CDR3 protein: CASSLQGAYANTGELFF
CDR3 DNA: TGTGCCAGCAGTTTACAGGGGGCTTACGCGAACACCGGGGAGCTGTTTTTT

D gene: TRBD1
clone size: .
V gene: TRBV9
J gene: TRBJ2-3
CDR3 protein: CASSADRRTDTQYF
CDR3 DNA: TGTGCCAGCAGCGCGGACAGGCGCACAGATACGCAGTATTTT

D gene: .
clone size: few
V gene: TRBV7-9
J gene: TRBJ1-1
CDR3 protein: CASRRRDNHTEAFF
CDR3 DNA: TGTGCCAGCAGACGCAGAGACAACCACACTGAAGCTTTCTTT

D gene: TRBD2
clone size: .
V gene: TRBV5-1
J gene: TRBJ2-7
CDR3 protein: CASSLTLAGVAYEQYF
CDR3 DNA: TGCGCCAGCAGCTTGACGCTAGCGGGGGTTGCCTACGAGCAGTACTTC

D gene: .
clone size: .
V gene: TRBV20-1
J gene: TRBJ1-2
CDR3 protein: CSLTGSYGYTF
CDR3 DNA: TGCAGCCTAACAGGGAGTTATGGCTACACCTTC

D gene: .
clone size: .
V gene: TRBV30
J gene: TRBJ1-3
CDR3 protein: CAWTTGLGEHGNTIYF
CDR3 DNA: TGTGCCTGGACCACTGGATTGGGAGAACATGGAAACACCATATATTTT

D gene: TRBD1
clone size: .
V gene: TRBV27
J gene: TRBJ2-5
CDR3 protein: CASSLSDRGTQYF
CDR3 DNA: TGTGCCAGCAGTTTATCGGACAGGGGGACCCAGTACTTC

D gene: .
clone size: .
V gene: TRBV29-1
J gene: TRBJ2-1
CDR3 protein: CSVGLDYNEQFF
CDR3 DNA: TGCAGCGTTGGTCTAGATTACAATGAGCAGTTCTTC

D gene: .
clone size: once
V gene: TRBV18
J gene: TRBJ1-2
CDR3 protein: CASSPADTLRGYTF
CDR3 DNA: TGTGCCAGCTCACCCGCGGACACCTTGAGGGGCTACACCTTC

D gene: .
clone size: .
V gene: TRBV24-1
J gene: TRBJ2-7
CDR3 protein: CATRGSGAGEQYF
CDR3 DNA: TGTGCCACCCGGGGATCAGGGGCCGGGGAGCAGTACTTC

D gene: TRBD2
clone size: .
V gene: TRBV2
J gene: TRBJ2-5
CDR3 protein: CASSGTRSETQYF
CDR3 DNA: TGTGCCAGCAGTGGGACTAGAAGTGAGACCCAGTACTTC

D gene: .
clone size: .
V gene: TRBV4-2
J gene: TRBJ2-1
CDR3 protein: CASSQDQSPQFF
CDR3 DNA: TGTGCCAGCAGCCAAGATCAGTCGCCCCAGTTCTTC

D gene: .
clone size: .
V gene: TRBV7-2
J gene: TRBJ1-5
CDR3 protein: CASSPGGNNQPQHF
CDR3 DNA: TGTGCCAGCAGCCCCGGCGGGAACAATCAGCCCCAGCATTTT

D gene: TRBD1
clone size: .
V gene: TRBV10-2
J gene: TRBJ1-4
CDR3 protein: CASGDRTGANEKLFF
CDR3 DNA: TGCGCCAGCGGCGACCGGACAGGGGCTAATGAAAAACTGTTTTTT

D gene: TRBD2
clone size: .
V gene: TRBV5-1
J gene: TRBJ2-7
CDR3 protein: CASRIGGTYEQYF
CDR3 DNA: TGCGCCAGCAGGATCGGGGGGACCTACGAGCAGTACTTC

D gene: TRBD2
clone size: .
V gene: TRBV29-1
J gene: TRBJ2-1
CDR3 protein: CSVEVRPSGSDEQFF
CDR3 DNA: TGCAGCGTGGAAGTGAGGCCTAGCGGGTCAGATGAGCAGTTCTTC

D gene: .
clone size: .
V gene: TRBV29-1
J gene: TRBJ1-1
CDR3 protein: CSDRSTEAFF
CDR3 DNA: TGCAGCGATCGTAGTACTGAAGCTTTCTTT

D gene: .
clone size: .
V gene: TRBV14
J gene: TRBJ1-2
CDR3 protein: CASSQDERYGYTF
CDR3 DNA: TGTGCCAGCAGCCAAGATGAGCGCTATGGCTACACCTTC

D gene: .
clone size: .
V gene: TRBV4-1
J gene: TRBJ1-5
CDR3 protein: CASSPYRQSNQPQHF
CDR3 DNA: TGCGCCAGCAGCCCCTATCGACAGTCCAATCAGCCCCAGCATTTT

D gene: .
clone size: .
V gene: TRBV5-1
J gene: TRBJ2-5
CDR3 protein: CASIQGETQYF
CDR3 DNA: TGCGCCAGCATACAGGGAGAGACCCAGTACTTC

D gene: .
clone size: .
V gene: TRBV19
J gene: TRBJ1-2
CDR3 protein: CASSGDSANYGYTF
CDR3 DNA: TGTGCCAGTAGTGGTGATTCGGCTAACTATGGCTACACCTTC

D gene: .
clone size: .
V gene: TRBV7-3
J gene: TRBJ1-6
CDR3 protein: CASSLFPVNSPLHF
CDR3 DNA: TGTGCCAGCAGCTTATTTCCCGTAAATTCACCCCTCCACTTT

D gene: .
clone size: .
V gene: TRBV28
J gene: TRBJ2-7
CDR3 protein: CASSPAGGSFEQYF
CDR3 DNA: TGTGCCAGTTCTCCGGCAGGGGGGTCGTTTGAGCAGTACTTC

D gene: TRBD1
clone size: .
V gene: TRBV27
J gene: TRBJ2-7
CDR3 protein: CASSLRGQGVINLSYEQYF
CDR3 DNA: TGTGCCAGCAGTTTACGGGGACAGGGGGTTATTAATCTTTCCTACGAGCAGTACTTC

D gene: .
clone size: .
V gene: TRBV2
J gene: TRBJ1-6
CDR3 protein: CASTPRSSPLHF
CDR3 DNA: TGTGCCAGCACCCCCAGGTCGTCACCCCTCCACTTT

D gene: .
clone size: .
V gene: TRBV27
J gene: TRBJ1-4
CDR3 protein: CASRRDWATNEKLFF
CDR3 DNA: TGTGCCAGCAGGAGGGATTGGGCAACTAATGAAAAACTGTTTTTT

D gene: TRBD1
clone size: few
V gene: TRBV27
J gene: TRBJ2-7
CDR3 protein: CASSTTGIPEQYF
CDR3 DNA: TGTGCCAGCAGCACGACAGGGATTCCCGAGCAGTACTTC

D gene: .
clone size: once
V gene: TRBV19
J gene: TRBJ1-1
CDR3 protein: CASSIQGRGAFF
CDR3 DNA: TGTGCCAGTAGTATTCAGGGTAGGGGAGCTTTCTTT

D gene: TRBD1
clone size: .
V gene: TRBV30
J gene: TRBJ2-7
CDR3 protein: CAWSQAIQGPGKQYF
CDR3 DNA: TGTGCCTGGAGCCAGGCCATACAGGGGCCGGGAAAGCAGTACTTC

D gene: .
clone size: .
V gene: TRBV19
J gene: TRBJ1-5
CDR3 protein: CASSIDASSNQPQHF
CDR3 DNA: TGTGCCAGTAGTATAGACGCCAGTAGCAATCAGCCCCAGCATTTT

D gene: .
clone size: .
V gene: TRBV3-1/TRBV3-2
J gene: TRBJ2-5
CDR3 protein: CASSKQGRLETQYF
CDR3 DNA: TGTGCCAGCAGCAAACAGGGGAGGTTGGAGACCCAGTACTTC

D gene: .
clone size: .
V gene: TRBV19
J gene: TRBJ1-5
CDR3 protein: CASSILAGGRGNQPQHF
CDR3 DNA: TGTGCCAGTAGTATCCTAGCCGGGGGGAGGGGAAATCAGCCCCAGCATTTT